Following are 10 T cell receptor beta chains from one sample sequenced in a study of PD-1 blockade in mismatch repair-deficient tumors. Produced via immunoSEQ multiplex PCR; TCRdb's table is partial and in-frame only. The sample includes about 51,000 clones, about 84% of them seen just once. Material: peripheral blood, obtained roughly 19 weeks after starting pembrolizumab. The receptors derive from an adult with mismatch repair-deficient cancer.

The chain links TRBV28 to TRBJ2-1; TRBD2 matches at 7 bases. After removal of 6 bases from V and 7 bases from J, the junction contained 6 bases not matched to a gene. Germline V gene data show CDR1 as MDHEN and CDR2 as SYDVKM. The CDR3 runs to 13 residues. The CDR3 DNA sequence: TGTGCCAGCAGGCTTAGCGGGCCGAATGAGCAGTTCTTC. Translated: CASRLSGPNEQFF.

J is TRBJ2-1 and V is TRBV7-6, with 10 bases identical to TRBD2. The length of the CDR3 is 18 residues. Trimming cost V 1 base and J 0 bases; bases outside gene matches: 6. Per germline, CDR1 SGHVS and CDR2 FNYEAQ. This CDR3 is CASSLVLAGRSSYNEQFF. CDR3 coding DNA: TGTGCCAGCAGCTTAGTACTAGCGGGGCGGAGCTCCTACAATGAGCAGTTCTTC.

The count of this clone is one. V usage is TRBV9 and J usage is TRBJ2-1, with TRBD1 as a possible D gene (5 bases). Per the germline V gene, CDR1 is SGDLS and CDR2 is YYNGEE. V lost 0 bases, J lost 2 bases, and 9 bases lay in between. This CDR3 spans 15 amino acids. The CDR3 nucleotides are TGTGCCAGCAGCGTAGACGTGGGGCCCTACAATGAGCAGTTCTTC. It yields the protein CASSVDVGPYNEQFF.

The chain has TRBV7-3 and TRBJ2-7; weak D call: TRBD2 (5 bases). Per the germline V gene, CDR1 is SGHTA and CDR2 is FQGTGA. V dropped 2 bases and J dropped 3 bases, with 8 bases sitting between them. The CDR3 spans 13 residues. DNA for the CDR3: TGTGCCAGCAGCTTAGAGGGTCGCTACGAGCAGTACTTC. Amino acids: CASSLEGRYEQYF.

This chain uses TRBV6-6 with TRBJ1-1, with TRBD1 matching 9 bases. In germline, CDR1 is MNHNY, CDR2 SVGAGI (reference sequence). Losses at the gene ends were 5 bases for V and 7 bases for J; bases not matched to a gene: 2. The CDR3 sequence is 12 residues long. CDR3 protein: CASSPGQGEAFF. CDR3 coding DNA: TGTGCCAGCAGTCCGGGACAGGGTGAAGCTTTCTTT.

The chain joins TRBV6-5 to TRBJ2-6; no clear D. This CDR3 has 16 residues. V shed 3 bases and J shed 0 bases, with 9 bases lying between them. Germline V gene data show CDR1 as MNHEY and CDR2 as SVGAGI. CDR3 loop: CASSYLDHSGANVLTF. CDR3 coding DNA: TGTGCCAGCAGTTATTTAGACCACTCTGGGGCCAACGTCCTGACTTTC.

This chain joins TRBV19 and TRBJ2-1; 8 bases are a match to TRBD2. Looked up from germline, CDR1 is LNHDA and CDR2 is SQIVND (reference sequence). The length of the CDR3 is 14 residues. J gave up 10 bases and V 5 bases, and 10 bases lay outside the gene matches. CDR3: CASSLVAGPREQFF. CDR3 in DNA: TGTGCCAGTAGTCTGGTAGCGGGACCCAGGGAGCAGTTCTTC. Variable domain in full (rest from reference TRBV19 and TRBJ2-1): DGGITQSPKYLFRKEGQNVTLSCEQNLNHDAMYWYRQDPGQGLRLIYYSQIVNDFQKGDIAEGYSVSREKKESFPLTVTSAQKNPTAFYLCASSLVAGPREQFFGPGTRLTVL.

The chain recombines TRBV27 with TRBJ1-1; D gene uncertain. The CDR3 contains 12 residues. Germline-derived CDR1 and CDR2 are MNHEY and SMNVEV (reference sequence). V shed 6 bases and J shed 4 bases, with 9 bases lying between them. DNA for the CDR3: TGTGCCAGCAGCCAAGGGAGCACTGAAGCTTTCTTT. Its protein is CASSQGSTEAFF.

This chain connects TRBV5-6 to TRBJ1-1, with D tentatively TRBD1 (5 bases). The CDR3 totals 13 residues. CDR1 SGHDT and CDR2 YYEEEE come from the germline V gene. V shed 7 bases and J shed 0 bases, with 10 bases lying between them. Here the CDR3 reads CASLWGLNTEAFF. In DNA form, the CDR3 reads TGTGCCAGCTTATGGGGGTTGAACACTGAAGCTTTCTTT.

This chain uses TRBV12-2 with TRBJ1-1. TRBV12-2 constitutes a pseudogene. CDR3 size: 11 residues. This CDR3 reads CASSSGGSAFF. The CDR3 nucleotides are TGTGCCAGCAGCTCGGGGGGTTCGGCTTTCTTT.